One and the same sample provided the 16 T cell receptor beta chains below, sequenced in a study of technical replicates of blood from several donors. Some clones are missing from TCRdb's copy, which holds only in-frame ones; the method was immunoSEQ multiplex PCR. This sample has about 84,000 clones, with under 95% found just once. The sample was T cells isolated from PBMCs. The receptors stem from a human donor in good health.

The chain combines TRBV18 with TRBJ2-7; 9 positions agree with TRBD1. This CDR3 contains 14 residues. Germline CDR1 reads KGHSH; CDR2 reads LQKENI. J lost 2 bases, V lost 2 bases, and 1 base had no gene match. Here the CDR3 DNA reads TGTGCCAGCTCACCATGGGACAGGGCCTACGAGCAGTACTTC. It encodes CASSPWDRAYEQYF.

The chain links TRBV19 to TRBJ1-3; D is ambiguous. Trimming cost V 4 bases and J 0 bases, with 13 bases left between them. There are 16 residues in the CDR3. Germline CDR1 and CDR2: LNHDA and SQIVND (reference sequence). The CDR3 nucleotides are TGTGCCAGTAGTAATGGACTTACCCTCTCTGGAAACACCATATATTTT. Translated, it gives CASSNGLTLSGNTIYF.

The chain joins TRBV6-1 to TRBJ1-5; D is uncertain. With 7 bases removed from V and 6 bases from J, the gap between germline ends came to 16 bases. The CDR3 consists of 14 residues. Per the germline V gene, CDR1 is MNHNS and CDR2 is SASEGT. The DNA of the CDR3 is TGTGCCAGCACGCGAACGGCAGGAGGTCAGCCCCAGCATTTT. Translation: CASTRTAGGQPQHF.

The rearrangement links TRBV6-1 to TRBJ1-5; the match to TRBD1 covers 12 bases. V lost 4 bases, J lost 0 bases, and 7 bases stayed unmatched. CDR1 MNHNS and CDR2 SASEGT come from the germline V gene. The CDR3 loop spans 18 amino acids. CDR3 sequence (DNA): TGTGCCAGCAGTGGAGGGACAGGGGGCGGAGGTAGCAATCAGCCCCAGCATTTT. Translated, it gives CASSGGTGGGGSNQPQHF.

The J gene is TRBJ2-7, the V gene TRBV9, with 14 bases matching TRBD2. The CDR3 sequence is 18 residues long. With 0 bases clipped from V and 3 bases from J, the junction kept 8 bases outside the gene matches. Germline lookup yields CDR1 SGDLS and CDR2 YYNGEE. CDR3: CASSVGPGTSGSFYEQYF. CDR3 DNA sequence: TGTGCCAGCAGCGTAGGTCCCGGGACTAGCGGGAGCTTCTACGAGCAGTACTTC.

The chain joins TRBV7-2 to TRBJ1-2, with 12 bases aligning to TRBD1. The CDR3 length is 18 residues. J gave up 4 bases and V 5 bases, and 14 bases lay outside the gene matches. CDR1 is SGHTA and CDR2 is FQGNSA in the germline V gene. CDR3 in amino acids: CASSGRTGQGASTYGYTF. In DNA, the CDR3 is TGTGCCAGCAGCGGCCGAACGGGACAGGGGGCGTCAACCTATGGCTACACCTTC.

The chain has TRBV5-1 and TRBJ1-1, with 8 positions matching TRBD1. V lost 5 bases, J lost 3 bases, and 9 bases stayed unmatched. There are 15 residues in the CDR3. Germline V lookup: CDR1 SGHRS, CDR2 YFSETQ. DNA for the CDR3: TGCGCCAGCAGGGGCAGGGGGCGCGAAGACACTGAAGCTTTCTTT. Amino acid sequence: CASRGRGREDTEAFF.

This sequence joins TRBV19 and TRBJ2-5; D is unresolved. The germline gives CDR1 LNHDA, CDR2 SQIVND (reference sequence). The V end lost 7 bases, the J end lost 5 bases, and 20 bases lay between the germline ends. The CDR3 runs 15 residues. In nucleotides, the CDR3 is TGTGCCAGTACCCCATATATTTCGTCCAGTGAGACCCAGTACTTC. Protein sequence: CASTPYISSSETQYF.

This clone was counted only a few times. The chain employs TRBV2 and TRBJ1-1; D possibly corresponds to TRBD1 (5 bases). The CDR3 is 15 residues long. V was pared by 0 bases and J by 3 bases, with 11 bases between. CDR1 SNHLY and CDR2 FYNNEI come from the germline V gene. Here the CDR3 DNA reads TGTGCCAGCAGTGAAGCGGGCCAGGGCTACACTGAAGCTTTCTTT. Residues: CASSEAGQGYTEAFF.

This chain connects TRBV5-6 to TRBJ2-5, with 7 bases that match TRBD1. The CDR3 covers 15 residues. CDR1 SGHDT and CDR2 YYEEEE come from the germline V gene. Losses at the gene ends were 2 bases for V and 0 bases for J; bases not matched to a gene: 4. In DNA form, the CDR3 reads TGTGCCAGCAGCTTCCTAGACAGGGACCAAGAGACCCAGTACTTC. It encodes CASSFLDRDQETQYF.

The chain couples TRBV6-5 to TRBJ1-1, with 7 bases that match TRBD1. Trimming cost V 0 bases and J 0 bases; bases outside gene matches: 4. This CDR3 has 16 residues. Germline V gives CDR1 MNHEY, CDR2 SVGAGI. The CDR3 loop reads CASSYSRQGLNTEAFF. CDR3 sequence (DNA): TGTGCCAGCAGTTACTCTAGACAGGGATTGAACACTGAAGCTTTCTTT.

The chain carries TRBV7-6 and TRBJ2-3, with 9 bases that match TRBD2. Germline CDR1 reads SGHVS; CDR2 reads FNYEAQ. The V segment lost 1 base and the J segment 0 bases; nucleotides outside the gene matches: 2. The CDR3 is made up of 16 amino acids. The CDR3 sequence is CASSLGSGRSTDTQYF. The DNA for the CDR3 is TGTGCCAGCAGCTTAGGTAGCGGGAGAAGCACAGATACGCAGTATTTT.

V is TRBV6-5 and J is TRBJ2-3; a weak D match, TRBD1 (5 bases). Trimming removed 2 bases at V and 1 base at J, with 13 bases between. CDR1 MNHEY and CDR2 SVGAGI come from the germline V gene. This CDR3 contains 16 residues. The CDR3 region has the DNA TGTGCCAGCAGTTACAATCCCCTAGGGGGCACAGATACGCAGTATTTT. This gives the protein CASSYNPLGGTDTQYF.

The J gene is TRBJ1-1, the V gene TRBV19; unclear D gene. The CDR3 consists of 13 residues. V was trimmed by 7 bases and J by 2 bases, leaving 11 bases between them. In germline, CDR1 is LNHDA, CDR2 SQIVND (reference sequence). The CDR3 DNA reads TGTGCCAGTATAACCAGTCTCAACACTGAAGCTTTCTTT. Amino acids: CASITSLNTEAFF.

This chain joins TRBV9 and TRBJ1-1, with TRBD1 matching over 7 bases. The CDR3 sequence is 14 residues long. Trimming removed 4 bases from V and 3 bases from J; junction bases left unmatched: 6. From germline, CDR1 is SGDLS and CDR2 YYNGEE. The CDR3 region has the DNA TGTGCCAGCAGCCTAAGGGGGCTTGACACTGAAGCTTTCTTT. Encoded protein: CASSLRGLDTEAFF. Filled out from reference TRBV9 and TRBJ1-1, the complete variable domain reads DSGVTQTPKHLITATGQRVTLRCSPRSGDLSVYWYQQSLDQGLQFLIQYYNGEERAKGNILERFSAQQFPDLHSELNLSSLELGDSALYFCASSLRGLDTEAFFGQGTRLTVV.

As concerns this clone: The same CDR3 also results from other DNA sequences found in this sample. The V call is TRBV5-1, the J call TRBJ2-7; 8 bases fit TRBD2. The CDR3 covers 15 residues. J lost 1 base, V lost 0 bases, and 3 bases had no gene match. Germline values: CDR1 SGHRS, CDR2 YFSETQ. The CDR3 sequence is CASSLVGGGSYEQYF. The DNA for the CDR3 is TGCGCCAGCAGCTTGGTCGGGGGGGGATCCTACGAGCAGTACTTC. The variable domain in full, with the rest retrieved from reference TRBV5-1 and TRBJ2-7, is KAGVTQTPRYLIKTRGQQVTLSCSPISGHRSVSWYQQTPGQGLQFLFEYFSETQRNKGNFPGRFSGRQFSNSRSEMNVSTLELGDSALYLCASSLVGGGSYEQYFGPGTRLTVT.